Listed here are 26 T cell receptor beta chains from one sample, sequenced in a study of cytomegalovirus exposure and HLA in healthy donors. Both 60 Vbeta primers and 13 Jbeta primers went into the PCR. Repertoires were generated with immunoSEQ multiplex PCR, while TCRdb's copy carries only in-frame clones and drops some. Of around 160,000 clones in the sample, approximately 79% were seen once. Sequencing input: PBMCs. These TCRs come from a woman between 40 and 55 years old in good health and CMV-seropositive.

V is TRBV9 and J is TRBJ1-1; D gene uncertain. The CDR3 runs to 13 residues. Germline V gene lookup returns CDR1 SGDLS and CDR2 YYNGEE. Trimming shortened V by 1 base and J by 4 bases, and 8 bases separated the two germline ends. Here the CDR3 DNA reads TGTGCCAGCAGCGTACAGGCCTTCACTGAAGCTTTCTTT. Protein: CASSVQAFTEAFF. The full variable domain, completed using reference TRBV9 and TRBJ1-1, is DSGVTQTPKHLITATGQRVTLRCSPRSGDLSVYWYQQSLDQGLQFLIQYYNGEERAKGNILERFSAQQFPDLHSELNLSSLELGDSALYFCASSVQAFTEAFFGQGTRLTVV.

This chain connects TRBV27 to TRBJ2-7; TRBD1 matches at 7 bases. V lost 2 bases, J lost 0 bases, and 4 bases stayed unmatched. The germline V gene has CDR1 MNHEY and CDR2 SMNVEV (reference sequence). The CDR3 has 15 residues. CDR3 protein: CASSLAGTASYEQYF. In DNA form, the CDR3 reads TGTGCCAGCAGTTTAGCAGGGACAGCCTCCTACGAGCAGTACTTC.

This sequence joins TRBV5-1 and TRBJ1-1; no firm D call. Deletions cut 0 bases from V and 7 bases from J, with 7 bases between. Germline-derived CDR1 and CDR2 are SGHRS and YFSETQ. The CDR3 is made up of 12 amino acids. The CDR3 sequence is CASSLVGVEAFF. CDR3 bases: TGCGCCAGCAGCTTGGTAGGAGTTGAAGCTTTCTTT. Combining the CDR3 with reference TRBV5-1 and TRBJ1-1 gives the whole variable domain KAGVTQTPRYLIKTRGQQVTLSCSPISGHRSVSWYQQTPGQGLQFLFEYFSETQRNKGNFPGRFSGRQFSNSRSEMNVSTLELGDSALYLCASSLVGVEAFFGQGTRLTVV.

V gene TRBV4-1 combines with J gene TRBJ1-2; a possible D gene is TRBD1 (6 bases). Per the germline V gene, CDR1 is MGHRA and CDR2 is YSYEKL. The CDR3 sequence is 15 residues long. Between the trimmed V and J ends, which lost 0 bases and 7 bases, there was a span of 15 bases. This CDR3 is CASSQEVRGAGGYTF. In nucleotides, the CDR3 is TGCGCCAGCAGCCAAGAGGTGCGGGGGGCCGGTGGCTACACCTTC.

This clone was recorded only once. The chain's CDR3 is CASSSGQGGADTQYF. As DNA, the CDR3 is TGTGCCAGCAGCTCGGGACAGGGGGGCGCAGATACGCAGTATTTT. The chain joins TRBV7-6 to TRBJ2-3; 11 nucleotides agree with TRBD1. With V trimmed by 4 bases and J by 4 bases, 4 bases remained unmatched. CDR1 is SGHVS and CDR2 is FNYEAQ in the germline V gene. This CDR3 region has 15 residues. The full variable domain, rest sourced from reference TRBV7-6 and TRBJ2-3, is GAGVSQSPRYKVTKRGQDVALRCDPISGHVSLYWYRQALGQGPEFLTYFNYEAQQDKSGLPNDRFSAERPEGSISTLTIQRTEQRDSAMYRCASSSGQGGADTQYFGPGTRLTVL.

The CDR3 DNA is TGTGCCAGCAGCGGAACTAGCGGGGGAAACACAGATACGCAGTATTTT. Translating gives CASSGTSGGNTDTQYF. The chain recombines TRBV6-6 with TRBJ2-3; 11 bases align to TRBD2. The CDR3 is 16 residues long. Trimming removed 6 bases from V and 2 bases from J; junction bases left unmatched: 7. Germline V lookup: CDR1 MNHNY, CDR2 SVGAGI (reference sequence).

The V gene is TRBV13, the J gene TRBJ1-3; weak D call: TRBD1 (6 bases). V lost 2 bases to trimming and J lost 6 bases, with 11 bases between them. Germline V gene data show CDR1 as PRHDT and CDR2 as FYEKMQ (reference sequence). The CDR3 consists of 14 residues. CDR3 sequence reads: CASSLTGLLNTIYF. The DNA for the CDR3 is TGTGCCAGCAGCTTAACAGGGCTTTTAAACACCATATATTTT.

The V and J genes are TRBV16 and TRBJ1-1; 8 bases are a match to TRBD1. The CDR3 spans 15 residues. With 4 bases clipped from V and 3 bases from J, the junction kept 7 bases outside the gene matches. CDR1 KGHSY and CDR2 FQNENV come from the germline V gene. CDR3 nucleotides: TGTGCCAGCAGCCCAACCAGGGGGCGGGACACTGAAGCTTTCTTT. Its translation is CASSPTRGRDTEAFF.

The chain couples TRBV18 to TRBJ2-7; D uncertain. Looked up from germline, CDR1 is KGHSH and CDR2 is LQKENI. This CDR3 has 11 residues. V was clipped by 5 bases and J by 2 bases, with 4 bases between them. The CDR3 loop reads CASSGPYEQYF. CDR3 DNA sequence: TGTGCCAGCTCAGGGCCCTACGAGCAGTACTTC.

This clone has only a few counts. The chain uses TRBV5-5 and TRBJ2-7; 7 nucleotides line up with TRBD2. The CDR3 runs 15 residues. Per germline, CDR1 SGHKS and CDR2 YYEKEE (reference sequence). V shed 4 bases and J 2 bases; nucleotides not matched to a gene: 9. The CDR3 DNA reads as TGTGCCAGCAGCGGACTGGGGGGGACTACCTACGAGCAGTACTTC. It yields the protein CASSGLGGTTYEQYF.

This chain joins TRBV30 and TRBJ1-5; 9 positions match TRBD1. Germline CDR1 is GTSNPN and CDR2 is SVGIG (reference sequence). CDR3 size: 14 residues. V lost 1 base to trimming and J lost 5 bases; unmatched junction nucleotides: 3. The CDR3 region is CAWSGQGDDQPQHF. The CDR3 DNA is TGTGCCTGGAGTGGACAGGGGGACGATCAGCCCCAGCATTTT.

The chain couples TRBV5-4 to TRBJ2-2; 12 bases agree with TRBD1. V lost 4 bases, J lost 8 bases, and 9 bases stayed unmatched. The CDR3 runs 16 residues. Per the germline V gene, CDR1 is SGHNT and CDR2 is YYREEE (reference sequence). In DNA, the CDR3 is TGTGCCAGCAGCCCGGGAGGGACAGGGGGCACGGGGGAGCTGTTTTTT. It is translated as CASSPGGTGGTGELFF. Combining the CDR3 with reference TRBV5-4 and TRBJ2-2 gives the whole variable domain ETGVTQSPTHLIKTRGQQVTLRCSSQSGHNTVSWYQQALGQGPQFIFQYYREEENGRGNFPPRFSGLQFPNYSSELNVNALELDDSALYLCASSPGGTGGTGELFFGEGSRLTVL.

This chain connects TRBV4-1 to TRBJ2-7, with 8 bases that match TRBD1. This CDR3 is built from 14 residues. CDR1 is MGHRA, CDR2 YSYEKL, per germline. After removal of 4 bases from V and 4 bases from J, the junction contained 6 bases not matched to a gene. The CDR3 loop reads CASSPRQGIYEQYF. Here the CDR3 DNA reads TGCGCCAGCAGCCCGCGACAGGGGATATACGAGCAGTACTTC.

The CDR3 loop is CASRREGEDYGYTF. CDR3 bases: TGTGCCAGCAGGAGGGAGGGGGAGGACTATGGCTACACCTTC. The rearrangement links TRBV6-6 to TRBJ1-2; weak D call: TRBD1 (6 bases). V dropped 6 bases and J dropped 3 bases, with 14 bases sitting between them. The CDR3 runs to 14 residues. Looked up from germline, CDR1 is MNHNY and CDR2 is SVGAGI (reference sequence).

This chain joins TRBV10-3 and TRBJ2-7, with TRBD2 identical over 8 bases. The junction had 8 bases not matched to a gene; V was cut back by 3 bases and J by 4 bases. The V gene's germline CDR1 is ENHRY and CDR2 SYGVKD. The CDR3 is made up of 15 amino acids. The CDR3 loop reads CAISDLREGRYEQYF. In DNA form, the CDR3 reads TGTGCCATCAGTGATCTTCGGGAGGGTAGGTACGAGCAGTACTTC.

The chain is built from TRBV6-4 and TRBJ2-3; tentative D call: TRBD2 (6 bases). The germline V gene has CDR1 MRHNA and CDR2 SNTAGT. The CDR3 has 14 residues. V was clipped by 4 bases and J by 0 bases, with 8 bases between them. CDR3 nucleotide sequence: TGTGCCAGCAGTGCCGGGACTAGCACAGATACGCAGTATTTT. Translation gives CASSAGTSTDTQYF.

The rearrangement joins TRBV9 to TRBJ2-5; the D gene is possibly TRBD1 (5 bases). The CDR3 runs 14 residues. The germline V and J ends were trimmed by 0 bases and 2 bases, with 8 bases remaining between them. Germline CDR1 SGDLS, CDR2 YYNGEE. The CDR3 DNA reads TGTGCCAGCAGCGTAGACGACAGACAAGAGACCCAGTACTTC. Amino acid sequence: CASSVDDRQETQYF.

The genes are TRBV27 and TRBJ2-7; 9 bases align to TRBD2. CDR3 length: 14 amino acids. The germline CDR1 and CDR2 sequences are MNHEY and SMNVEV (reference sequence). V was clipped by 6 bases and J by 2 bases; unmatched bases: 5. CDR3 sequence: CASRYSGGPYEQYF. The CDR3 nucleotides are TGTGCCAGCAGATACAGCGGGGGGCCCTACGAGCAGTACTTC.

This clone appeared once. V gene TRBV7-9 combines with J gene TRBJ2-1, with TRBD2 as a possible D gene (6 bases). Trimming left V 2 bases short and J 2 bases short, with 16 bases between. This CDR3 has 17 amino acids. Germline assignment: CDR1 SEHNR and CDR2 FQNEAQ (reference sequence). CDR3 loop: CASSLSRSGGAYNEQFF. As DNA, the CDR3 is TGTGCCAGCAGCTTATCCCGATCCGGGGGAGCCTACAATGAGCAGTTCTTC.

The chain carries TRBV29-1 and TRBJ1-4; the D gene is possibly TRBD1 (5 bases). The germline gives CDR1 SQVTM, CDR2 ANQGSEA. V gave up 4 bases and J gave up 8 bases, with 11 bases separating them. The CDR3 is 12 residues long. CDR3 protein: CSVGQKGEKLFF. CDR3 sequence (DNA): TGCAGCGTTGGACAGAAGGGCGAAAAACTGTTTTTT.

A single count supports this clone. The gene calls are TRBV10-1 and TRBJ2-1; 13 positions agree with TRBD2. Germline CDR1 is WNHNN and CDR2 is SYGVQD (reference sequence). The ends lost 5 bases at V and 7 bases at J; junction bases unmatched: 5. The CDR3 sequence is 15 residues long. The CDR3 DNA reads TGCGCCAGCAGTCCCGGGACTAGCGGGGTAAATGAGCAGTTCTTC. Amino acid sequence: CASSPGTSGVNEQFF.

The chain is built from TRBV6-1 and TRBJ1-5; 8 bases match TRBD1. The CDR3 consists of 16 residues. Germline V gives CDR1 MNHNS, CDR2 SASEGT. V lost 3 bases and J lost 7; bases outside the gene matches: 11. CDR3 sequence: CASSEIPAGGLQPQHF. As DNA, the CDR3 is TGTGCCAGCAGTGAGATTCCGGCAGGGGGCCTGCAGCCCCAGCATTTT.

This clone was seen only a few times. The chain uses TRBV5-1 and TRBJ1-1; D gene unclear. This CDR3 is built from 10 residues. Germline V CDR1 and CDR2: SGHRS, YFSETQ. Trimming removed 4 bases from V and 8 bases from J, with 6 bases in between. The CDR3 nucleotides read TGCGCCAGCAGCCGAGCAGAAGCTTTCTTT. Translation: CASSRAEAFF.

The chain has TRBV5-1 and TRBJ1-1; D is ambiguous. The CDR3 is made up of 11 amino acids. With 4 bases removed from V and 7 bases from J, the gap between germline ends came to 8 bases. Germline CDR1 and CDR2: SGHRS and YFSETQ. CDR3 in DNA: TGCGCCAGCAGCGGCAGAAATGAAGCTTTCTTT. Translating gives CASSGRNEAFF.

The CDR3 region has the DNA TGTGCCATCAGTGATAGACAGGGCGATCAGCCCCAGCATTTT. Amino acids: CAISDRQGDQPQHF. V and J are TRBV10-3 and TRBJ1-5; 7 bases match TRBD1. Germline CDR1 ENHRY, CDR2 SYGVKD. The CDR3 is 14 amino acids. Trimming cost V 3 bases and J 5 bases; bases outside gene matches: 4.

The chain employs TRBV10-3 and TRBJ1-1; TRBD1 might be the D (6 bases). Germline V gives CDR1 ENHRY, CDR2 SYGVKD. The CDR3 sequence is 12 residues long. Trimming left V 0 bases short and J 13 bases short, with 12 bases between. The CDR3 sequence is CAISESAGQSFF. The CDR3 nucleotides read TGTGCCATCAGTGAGTCTGCCGGACAGAGTTTCTTT.